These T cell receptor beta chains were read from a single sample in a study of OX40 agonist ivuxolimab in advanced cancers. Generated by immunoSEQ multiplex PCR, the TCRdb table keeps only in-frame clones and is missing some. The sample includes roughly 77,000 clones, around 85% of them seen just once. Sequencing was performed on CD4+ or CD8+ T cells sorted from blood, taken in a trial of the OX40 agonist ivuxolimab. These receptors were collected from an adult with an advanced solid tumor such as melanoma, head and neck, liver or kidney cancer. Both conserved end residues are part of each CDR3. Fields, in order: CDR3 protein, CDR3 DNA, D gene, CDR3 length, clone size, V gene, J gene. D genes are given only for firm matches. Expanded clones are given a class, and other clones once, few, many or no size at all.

CASSIQVNTEAFF	TGTGCCAGCAGCATTCAAGTGAACACTGAAGCTTTCTTT	NA	13	NA	TRBV2	TRBJ1-1
CASSELGGGRVGETQYF	TGTGCCAGCAGTGAATTGGGCGGGGGCAGGGTAGGGGAGACCCAGTACTTC	NA	17	NA	TRBV25-1	TRBJ2-5
CASSLGLGGTEAFF	TGTGCCAGCAGCTTAGGCTTGGGAGGCACTGAAGCTTTCTTT	NA	14	NA	TRBV11-2	TRBJ1-1
CASSVGAQGGGVNTEAFF	TGTGCCAGCAGCGTAGGAGCACAGGGCGGAGGGGTGAACACTGAAGCTTTCTTT	NA	18	once	TRBV9	TRBJ1-1
CASGSLRLAGGHVGQETQYF	TGTGCTAGTGGTTCCCTCAGACTAGCGGGGGGCCATGTAGGTCAAGAGACCCAGTACTTC	TRBD2	20	NA	TRBV12-5	TRBJ2-5
CASSLKARSSYEQYF	TGTGCCAGCAGCTTAAAAGCGAGATCTTCCTACGAGCAGTACTTC	NA	15	NA	TRBV21-1	TRBJ2-7
CASTLETQYF	TGTGCCAGCACCTTAGAGACCCAGTACTTC	NA	10	NA	TRBV27	TRBJ2-5
CASSQQYF	TGTGCCAGCAGCCAGCAGTACTTC	NA	8	few	TRBV7-2	TRBJ2-7
CASSVRAGTGELFF	TGTGCCAGCAGCGTCCGGGCAGGAACCGGGGAGCTGTTTTTT	NA	14	NA	TRBV9	TRBJ2-2
CASSLGGQVYNEQFF	TGCGCCAGCAGCTTGGGGGGACAGGTCTACAATGAGCAGTTCTTC	TRBD1	15	NA	TRBV5-1	TRBJ2-1
CASSIGTYSTDTQYF	TGTGCCAGTAGTATAGGGACTTATAGCACAGATACGCAGTATTTT	NA	15	NA	TRBV19	TRBJ2-3
CASSIHGEQSRQYF	TGTGCCAGTAGTATCCACGGAGAGCAGTCCCGCCAGTACTTC	NA	14	NA	TRBV19	TRBJ2-7
CASTQGQAYNEQFF	TGTGCCAGCACACAGGGGCAGGCCTACAATGAGCAGTTCTTC	TRBD1	14	NA	TRBV2	TRBJ2-1
CASSFERGRETQYF	TGTGCCAGCAGTTTCGAGCGGGGGAGAGAGACCCAGTACTTC	TRBD2	14	NA	TRBV28	TRBJ2-5
CASSQGYGNTIYF	TGCGCCAGCAGCCAAGGGTACGGAAACACCATATATTTT	NA	13	NA	TRBV4-1	TRBJ1-3
CAISRGQTYEQYF	TGTGCCATCAGTAGGGGACAGACCTACGAGCAGTACTTC	TRBD1	13	once	TRBV10-3	TRBJ2-7
CAWSRGLSNQPQHF	TGTGCCTGGAGTAGGGGGCTTAGCAATCAGCCCCAGCATTTT	TRBD1	14	few	TRBV30	TRBJ1-5
CASSVGLAGGLSSRTQYF	TGTGCCAGTAGTGTGGGACTAGCGGGGGGCCTCTCGAGCAGGACCCAGTACTTC	TRBD2	18	NA	TRBV19	TRBJ2-5
CASSQPGEGYNEQFF	TGCGCCAGCAGCCAACCGGGGGAAGGCTACAATGAGCAGTTCTTC	NA	15	NA	TRBV5-1	TRBJ2-1
CASSLLGQGVGNYGYTF	TGCGCCAGCAGCTTGTTGGGACAGGGGGTCGGGAACTATGGCTACACCTTC	TRBD1	17	NA	TRBV5-1	TRBJ1-2
CASSPGQGFVNEQFF	TGTGCCAGCAGCCCGGGACAGGGGTTTGTCAATGAGCAGTTCTTC	TRBD1	15	NA	TRBV7-9	TRBJ2-1
CASSQGPGQGSNEQFF	TGTGCCAGCAGCCAAGGTCCGGGACAGGGTAGCAATGAGCAGTTCTTC	TRBD1	16	NA	TRBV14	TRBJ2-1
CASSVRSSFTF	TGTGCCAGCAGCGTTCGTAGTTCCTTCACCTTC	NA	11	few	TRBV9	TRBJ1-2
CARTNRDRGPIRYEQYF	TGTGCCAGGACTAACCGGGACAGGGGGCCGATTCGTTATGAGCAGTACTTC	TRBD1	17	NA	TRBV27	TRBJ2-7
CASSYSTRWGNSPLHF	TGTGCCAGCAGTTACTCGACTAGGTGGGGTAATTCACCCCTCCACTTT	NA	16	NA	TRBV6-5	TRBJ1-6
CASSTPGRGQETQYF	TGTGCCAGCAGCACCCCCGGAAGGGGGCAAGAGACCCAGTACTTC	NA	15	NA	TRBV5-5	TRBJ2-5
CASSVDPGPQNEQFF	TGTGCCAGCAGCGTAGACCCTGGGCCTCAAAATGAGCAGTTCTTC	NA	15	once	TRBV9	TRBJ2-1
CASSYSASGANVLTF	TGTGCCAGCAGTTACTCCGCCTCTGGGGCCAACGTCCTGACTTTC	NA	15	NA	TRBV6-6	TRBJ2-6
CASGFQEQFF	TGTGCCAGCGGGTTTCAAGAGCAGTTCTTC	NA	10	NA	TRBV19	TRBJ2-1
CASSAPGTANTEAFF	TGTGCCAGCAGTGCCCCCGGGACCGCGAACACTGAAGCTTTCTTT	NA	15	NA	TRBV28	TRBJ1-1
CASKTSGASSYEQYF	TGTGCCAGCAAAACTAGCGGGGCAAGCTCCTACGAGCAGTACTTC	TRBD2	15	NA	TRBV6-5	TRBJ2-7
CASTLQGTNEKLFF	TGCGCCAGCACCCTACAGGGCACTAATGAAAAACTGTTTTTT	NA	14	NA	TRBV5-1	TRBJ1-4
CASRKTYYNEQFF	TGTGCCAGCAGGAAGACATACTACAATGAGCAGTTCTTC	NA	13	NA	TRBV6-5	TRBJ2-1
CSVEDRDGNTEAFF	TGCAGCGTTGAAGACCGGGACGGGAACACTGAAGCTTTCTTT	NA	14	NA	TRBV29-1	TRBJ1-1
CASSLTGVNEKLFF	TGTGCCAGCAGCTTGACAGGGGTCAATGAAAAACTGTTTTTT	TRBD1	14	NA	TRBV6-6	TRBJ1-4
CASSLGGTGNYGYTF	TGCGCCAGCAGCTTAGGGGGGACAGGGAACTATGGCTACACCTTC	TRBD1	15	NA	TRBV5-1	TRBJ1-2
CASSLARTGGTDTQYF	TGTGCCAGCAGCTTGGCGAGGACAGGAGGCACAGATACGCAGTATTTT	TRBD1	16	NA	TRBV5-5	TRBJ2-3
CASSSHDRGNQPQHF	TGTGCCAGCAGTTCCCATGACAGGGGCAATCAGCCCCAGCATTTT	TRBD1	15	once	TRBV6-6	TRBJ1-5
CASSLEPLGISEQYF	TGTGCCAGCAGCTTGGAACCCCTAGGGATCTCCGAGCAGTACTTC	NA	15	few	TRBV5-5	TRBJ2-7
CASSLGLAGVNTDTQYF	TGTGCCAGCAGCTTGGGGCTAGCGGGGGTGAACACAGATACGCAGTATTTT	TRBD2	17	NA	TRBV5-4	TRBJ2-3
CASSKGGLLGADTQYF	TGTGCCAGTAGTAAGGGCGGCCTGCTGGGCGCAGATACGCAGTATTTT	NA	16	NA	TRBV19	TRBJ2-3
CASSPRQTAYTEAFF	TGTGCCAGCAGCCCTCGACAGACCGCTTACACTGAAGCTTTCTTT	NA	15	NA	TRBV7-9	TRBJ1-1
CASSLDRGSTEAFF	TGTGCCAGCAGCTTAGACAGGGGTAGCACTGAAGCTTTCTTT	TRBD1	14	NA	TRBV7-3	TRBJ1-1
CASSPERTSNEQFF	TGTGCCAGCAGCCCCGAGAGGACTAGCAATGAGCAGTTCTTC	TRBD2	14	few	TRBV7-9	TRBJ2-1
CASSLVIRTGTYNEQFF	TGTGCCAGCAGCTTGGTAATTAGGACAGGGACTTACAATGAGCAGTTCTTC	TRBD1	17	once	TRBV5-4	TRBJ2-1
CASSHGQGANEKLFF	TGTGCCAGCAGCCATGGACAGGGGGCTAATGAAAAACTGTTTTTT	TRBD1	15	NA	TRBV7-9	TRBJ1-4
CASSVDADSRYGYTF	TGTGCCAGCAGCGTAGATGCGGATTCCCGCTATGGCTACACCTTC	NA	15	NA	TRBV9	TRBJ1-2
CAILRTDSYEQYF	TGTGCCATCCTGCGGACAGACTCCTACGAGCAGTACTTC	NA	13	once	TRBV10-3	TRBJ2-7